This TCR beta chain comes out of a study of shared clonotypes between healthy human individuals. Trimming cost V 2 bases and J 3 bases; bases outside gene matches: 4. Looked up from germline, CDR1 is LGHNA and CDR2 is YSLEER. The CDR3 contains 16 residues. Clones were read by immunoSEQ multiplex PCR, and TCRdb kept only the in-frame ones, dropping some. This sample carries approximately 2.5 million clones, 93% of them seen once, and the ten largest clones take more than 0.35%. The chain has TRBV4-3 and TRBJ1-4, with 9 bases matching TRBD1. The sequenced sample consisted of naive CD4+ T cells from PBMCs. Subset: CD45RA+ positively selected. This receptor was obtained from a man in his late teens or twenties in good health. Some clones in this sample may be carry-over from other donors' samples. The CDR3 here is CASSQIRDRANEKLFF. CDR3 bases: TGCGCCAGCAGCCAAATCCGGGACAGGGCTAATGAAAAACTGTTTTTT.